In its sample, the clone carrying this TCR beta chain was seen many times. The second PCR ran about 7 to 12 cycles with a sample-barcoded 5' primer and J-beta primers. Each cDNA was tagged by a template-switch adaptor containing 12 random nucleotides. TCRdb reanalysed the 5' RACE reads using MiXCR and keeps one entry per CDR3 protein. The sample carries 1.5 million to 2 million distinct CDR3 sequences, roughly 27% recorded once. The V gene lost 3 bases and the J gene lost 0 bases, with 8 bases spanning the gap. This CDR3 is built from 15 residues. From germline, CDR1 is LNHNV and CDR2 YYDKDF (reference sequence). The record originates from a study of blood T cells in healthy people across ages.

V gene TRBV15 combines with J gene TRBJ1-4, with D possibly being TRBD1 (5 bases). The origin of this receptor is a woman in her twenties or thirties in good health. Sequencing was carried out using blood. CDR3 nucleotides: TGTGCCACCAGCAGGCAGACAGCAACTAATGAAAAACTGTTTTTT. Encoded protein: CATSRQTATNEKLFF.